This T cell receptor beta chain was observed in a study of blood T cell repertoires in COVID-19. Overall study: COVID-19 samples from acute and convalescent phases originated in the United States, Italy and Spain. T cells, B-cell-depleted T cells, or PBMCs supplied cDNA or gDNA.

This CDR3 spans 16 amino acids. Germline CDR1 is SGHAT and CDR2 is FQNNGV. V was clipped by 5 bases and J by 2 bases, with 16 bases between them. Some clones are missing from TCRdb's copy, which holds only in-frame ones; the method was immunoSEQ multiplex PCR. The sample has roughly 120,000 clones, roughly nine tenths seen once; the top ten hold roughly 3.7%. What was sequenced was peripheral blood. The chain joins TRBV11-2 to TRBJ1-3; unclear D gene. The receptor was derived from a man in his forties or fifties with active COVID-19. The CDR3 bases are TGTGCCAGCAGCAAACCCAGGCTGGGTGCTGGAAACACCATATATTTT. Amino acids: CASSKPRLGAGNTIYF.